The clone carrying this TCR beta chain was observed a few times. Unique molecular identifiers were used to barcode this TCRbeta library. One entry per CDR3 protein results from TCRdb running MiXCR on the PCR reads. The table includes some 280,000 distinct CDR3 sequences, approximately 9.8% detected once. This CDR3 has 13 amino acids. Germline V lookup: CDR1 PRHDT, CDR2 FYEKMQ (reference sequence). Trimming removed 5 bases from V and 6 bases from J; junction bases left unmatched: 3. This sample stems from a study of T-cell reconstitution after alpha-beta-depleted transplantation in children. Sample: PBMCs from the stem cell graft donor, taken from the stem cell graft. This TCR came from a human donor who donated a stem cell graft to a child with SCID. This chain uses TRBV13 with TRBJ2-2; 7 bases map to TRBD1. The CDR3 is CASSVDRAGELFF. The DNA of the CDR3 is TGTGCCAGCAGCGTCGACAGGGCCGGGGAGCTGTTTTTT.